The subject of this entry is one T cell receptor (beta chain). This sample stems from a study of blood T cell repertoires in COVID-19. In the source study's methods: Quantification of nucleated cells was approximated via reference gene primer amplification. Libraries were prepared by immunoSEQ multiplex PCR; TCRdb keeps only in-frame clonotypes and omits some of them. V and J calls and clone size are those listed in that table; D and trimming were worked out from the DNA. The sample lists around 65,000 clones; approximately 79% were seen once. Germline CDR1 and CDR2: SGHRS and YFSETQ. The CDR3 has 13 residues. V lost 4 bases and J lost 3, with 10 bases in between.

The material sequenced was peripheral blood. This chain uses TRBV5-1 with TRBJ1-2, with D hard to call. This clonotype originated in an elderly woman with active or convalescent COVID-19. In DNA, the CDR3 is TGCGCCAGCAGCAGGCAAGAGGACTATGGCTACACCTTC. Translation: CASSRQEDYGYTF.